One sample yielded the 11 T cell receptor beta chains listed below, sequenced in a study of beta chain features in type 1 diabetes. Regarding the study as a whole: Among all four CD4+ subsets, Type 1 diabetes patients had TCRB CDR3s that were moderately but significantly shorter.

Their recognized antigens are unknown. The isolated RNA, all of it, was reverse transcribed, so expressed TCRB transcripts were what got sequenced. Repertoires were generated with immunoSEQ multiplex PCR, while TCRdb's copy carries only in-frame clones and drops some. Here the sample spans about 660,000 clones, about an eighth being singletons. The specimen was naive CD4+ T cells from blood. The receptors come from a man aged 18 to 30 with type 1 diabetes.

The gene calls are TRBV18 and TRBJ1-6; D not resolved. Looked up from germline, CDR1 is KGHSH and CDR2 is LQKENI. The CDR3 is 15 residues long. V lost 6 bases to trimming and J lost 7 bases, with 16 bases between them. DNA of the CDR3: TGTGCCAGCTCTAATCAACAGAGCACCAATTCACCCCTCCACTTT. Amino acid sequence: CASSNQQSTNSPLHF.

The V call is TRBV18, the J call TRBJ2-1; D ambiguous. Germline values: CDR1 KGHSH, CDR2 LQKENI. V was clipped by 2 bases and J by 6 bases, with 11 bases between them. This CDR3 is built from 14 residues. The CDR3 protein is CASSPNPPPNEQFF. In DNA, the CDR3 is TGTGCCAGCTCACCAAACCCTCCCCCCAATGAGCAGTTCTTC.

The gene calls are TRBV29-1 and TRBJ1-3, with D possibly TRBD1 on 5 matching bases. Between the trimmed V and J ends, which lost 7 bases and 4 bases, there was a span of 14 bases. The CDR3 length is 13 residues. Germline V gene sequence: CDR1 SQVTM, CDR2 ANQGSEA. CDR3 in amino acids: CSASDSIGNTIYF. CDR3 DNA sequence: TGCAGCGCCTCTGACAGTATCGGAAACACCATATATTTT. Full variable domain (rest looked up from reference TRBV29-1 and TRBJ1-3): SAVISQKPSRDICQRGTSLTIQCQVDSQVTMMFWYRQQPGQSLTLIATANQGSEATYESGFVIDKFPISRPNLTFSTLTVSNMSPEDSSIYLCSASDSIGNTIYFGEGSWLTVV.

This clone occurred a few times. This rearrangement joins TRBV6-6 to TRBJ2-7, with unresolved D. Germline V lookup: CDR1 MNHNY, CDR2 SVGAGI (reference sequence). The CDR3 length is 15 residues. V shed 6 bases and J shed 2 bases, with 17 bases lying between them. CDR3: CASRMSWALTYEQYF. CDR3 nucleotide sequence: TGTGCCAGCAGGATGTCATGGGCCCTGACCTACGAGCAGTACTTC.

V usage is TRBV6-5 and J usage is TRBJ2-6; the D call may be TRBD1 or TRBD2 (5 bases each). V was cut by 0 bases and J by 0 bases, with 6 bases left in between. Germline V gives CDR1 MNHEY, CDR2 SVGAGI. This CDR3 has 16 amino acids. CDR3 nucleotides: TGTGCCAGCAGTTACTCGAGGGGCTCTGGGGCCAACGTCCTGACTTTC. Encoded protein: CASSYSRGSGANVLTF.

The J gene is TRBJ2-4, the V gene TRBV7-2, with 10 bases identical to TRBD2. Germline CDR1 reads SGHTA; CDR2 reads FQGNSA. The CDR3 loop spans 16 amino acids. The V segment lost 5 bases and the J segment 0 bases; nucleotides outside the gene matches: 4. Here the CDR3 reads CASSQGLALAKNIQYF. CDR3 nucleotide sequence: TGTGCCAGCAGCCAGGGACTAGCGTTAGCCAAAAACATTCAGTACTTC.

This clone occurred a few times. This chain uses TRBV27 with TRBJ2-1; D might be TRBD2 (5 bases). Germline V gene sequence: CDR1 MNHEY, CDR2 SMNVEV (reference sequence). Trimming stripped 8 bases from V and 1 base from J, with 12 bases between. The CDR3 sequence is 14 residues long. CDR3 loop: CASSERRSYNEQFF. The CDR3 DNA is TGTGCCAGCTCAGAAAGGAGGTCCTACAATGAGCAGTTCTTC.

The CDR3 loop is CASSLTPFSYEQYF. The CDR3 coding sequence is TGTGCCAGCAGCTTGACACCTTTCTCCTACGAGCAGTACTTC. The J gene is TRBJ2-7, the V gene TRBV9; D gene uncertain. The V end lost 4 bases, the J end lost 0 bases, and 11 bases lay between the germline ends. Germline V gene lookup returns CDR1 SGDLS and CDR2 YYNGEE. The CDR3 consists of 14 residues.

This clone showed up just a few times. V and J are TRBV25-1 and TRBJ2-7, with 7 bases lining up with TRBD1. The trim removed 4 bases at V and 4 bases at J, leaving 10 bases unmatched. Germline V gene data show CDR1 as MGHDK and CDR2 as SYGVNS. CDR3 length equals 15 residues. In nucleotides, the CDR3 is TGTGCCAGCAGTGGAGGGGGCAGTAGGAATTACGAGCAGTACTTC. Its protein is CASSGGGSRNYEQYF.

The chain has TRBV30 and TRBJ2-1; D call uncertain. Germline lookup yields CDR1 GTSNPN and CDR2 SVGIG (reference sequence). CDR3 length equals 11 residues. Deletions cut 1 base from V and 6 bases from J, with 4 bases between. CDR3 coding DNA: TGTGCCTGGAGTGGGAGCAATGAGCAGTTCTTC. Protein product: CAWSGSNEQFF.

The table lists this clone with a few counts. This chain connects TRBV28 to TRBJ1-2; D uncertain. Germline CDR1 and CDR2: MDHEN and SYDVKM. CDR3 length: 14 residues. V gave up 2 bases and J gave up 4 bases, with 11 bases separating them. CDR3 DNA: TGTGCCAGCAGTTTAAGTCCAGACCCCTATGGCTACACCTTC. Amino acid sequence: CASSLSPDPYGYTF.